This paragraph covers one T cell receptor (beta chain) sequence. The sample comes from a study of cytomegalovirus exposure and HLA in healthy donors. The data were produced by immunoSEQ multiplex PCR, yet TCRdb's version contains in-frame clones alone and is incomplete. The sample includes over 150,000 clones, approximately 86% of them seen just once. The CDR3 contains 15 residues. The V end was cut by 2 bases, the J end by 0 bases, with 10 bases between. CDR1 MNHEY and CDR2 SVGAGI come from the germline V gene. This clonotype originated in a man between 18 and 29 years old in good health and CMV-seropositive. Specimen: PBMCs. The rearrangement links TRBV6-5 to TRBJ1-1; D remains unclear. In DNA, the CDR3 is TGTGCCAGCAGTTACGCCCTAGGCCTGAACACTGAAGCTTTCTTT. Residues: CASSYALGLNTEAFF.